The next 18 T cell receptor beta chains were all read from a single sample in a study of beta chain features in type 1 diabetes. Sequenced material consisted of expressed TCRB transcripts (all of the isolated RNA was reverse transcribed). TCRdb's table, derived via immunoSEQ multiplex PCR, lists solely in-frame clones and lacks some. The sample has 200,000 to 250,000 clones; more than 9% are singletons. What was sequenced was naive CD4+ T cells from blood. Receptors originate from a woman under 30 in good health.

The chain recombines TRBV29-1 with TRBJ2-3; 10 bases align to TRBD2. CDR1 and CDR2 (germline): SQVTM, ANQGSEA. V was pared by 6 bases and J by 5 bases, with 5 bases of the junction left unmatched. The CDR3 spans 13 residues. CDR3 sequence (DNA): TGCAGCGTCCTAGCGGGAGTGGGAGATACGCAGTATTTT. It specifies CSVLAGVGDTQYF.

In its sample, this clone was seen a few times. The gene calls are TRBV30 and TRBJ2-1; 12 bases fit TRBD2. The V segment lost 0 bases and the J segment 9 bases; nucleotides outside the gene matches: 6. The germline CDR1 and CDR2 sequences are GTSNPN and SVGIG (reference sequence). The CDR3 has 15 residues. DNA for the CDR3: TGTGCCTGGAGTGTACGACTAGCGGGAGTTACTGAGCAGTTCTTC. Translation gives CAWSVRLAGVTEQFF.

This clone was counted a few times. V usage is TRBV20-1 and J usage is TRBJ2-1, with D perhaps matching TRBD1 (6 bases). This CDR3 is 11 amino acids long. CDR1 is DFQATT and CDR2 is SNEGSKA in the germline V gene (reference sequence). Trimming stripped 4 bases from V and 6 bases from J, with 7 bases between. CDR3 protein: CSANRVNEQFF. The CDR3 DNA reads TGCAGTGCTAACAGGGTCAATGAGCAGTTCTTC.

The chain uses TRBV15 and TRBJ1-1, with D tentatively TRBD1 (5 bases). The CDR3 consists of 14 residues. Germline loops: CDR1 LNHNV, CDR2 YYDKDF (reference sequence). V dropped 0 bases and J dropped 11 bases, with 16 bases sitting between them. The CDR3 reads CATSRDFGGGTAFF. The DNA for the CDR3 is TGTGCCACCAGCAGAGATTTCGGGGGGGGTACCGCTTTCTTT.

The chain employs TRBV18 and TRBJ2-5, with 13 bases aligning to TRBD2. The CDR3 is made up of 16 amino acids. Losses at the gene ends were 3 bases for V and 5 bases for J; bases not matched to a gene: 6. Germline CDR1 KGHSH, CDR2 LQKENI. The CDR3: CASSPRTSGSLETQYF. CDR3 DNA: TGTGCCAGCTCACCTCGGACTAGCGGGAGCCTTGAGACCCAGTACTTC.

The chain couples TRBV5-1 to TRBJ2-1; 12 nucleotides align to TRBD1. Germline assignment: CDR1 SGHRS and CDR2 YFSETQ. The CDR3 loop spans 16 amino acids. The V gene end was trimmed by 5 bases and the J gene end by 0 bases; junction bases not matched to a gene: 3. CDR3 region: CASRGQGASSYNEQFF. CDR3 coding DNA: TGCGCCAGCAGGGGACAGGGGGCTTCCTCCTACAATGAGCAGTTCTTC.

The chain couples TRBV5-1 to TRBJ2-5; no reliable D call. The CDR3 length is 14 residues. Per the germline V gene, CDR1 is SGHRS and CDR2 is YFSETQ. V was trimmed by 0 bases and J by 1 base, leaving 7 bases between them. The CDR3 sequence: CASSLEQPQETQYF. The CDR3 DNA sequence: TGCGCCAGCAGCTTGGAACAGCCCCAAGAGACCCAGTACTTC.

The chain recombines TRBV5-1 with TRBJ2-1, with 7 bases fitting TRBD1. The V gene's germline CDR1 is SGHRS and CDR2 YFSETQ. The CDR3 runs 14 residues. J lost 4 bases, V lost 7 bases, and 8 bases had no gene match. CDR3 amino acids: CASGSPGQYNEQFF. The CDR3 nucleotides read TGCGCCAGCGGCTCCCCGGGACAGTACAATGAGCAGTTCTTC.

This clone was recorded a few times. The rearrangement uses TRBV5-6 and TRBJ1-2, with TRBD1 identical over 8 bases. Germline values: CDR1 SGHDT, CDR2 YYEEEE. CDR3 length: 13 amino acids. The junction had 4 bases not matched to a gene; V was cut back by 4 bases and J by 5 bases. The CDR3 region has the DNA TGTGCCAGCAGCATTGACAGGGGATATGGCTACACCTTC. Encoded protein: CASSIDRGYGYTF.

V is TRBV4-1 and J is TRBJ2-1; 10 bases align to TRBD2. Germline V lookup: CDR1 MGHRA, CDR2 YSYEKL. The CDR3 is 15 amino acids. V dropped 0 bases and J dropped 8; count of bases not matched to a gene: 4. The CDR3 DNA reads TGCGCCAGCAGCCAAGAGGGAGCGGGGGGGGATGAGCAGTTCTTC. Its translation: CASSQEGAGGDEQFF.

The V and J genes are TRBV6-1 and TRBJ1-1; 11 nucleotides line up with TRBD1. J gave up 4 bases and V 7 bases, and 5 bases lay outside the gene matches. The germline gives CDR1 MNHNS, CDR2 SASEGT. This CDR3 is 14 amino acids long. Written as DNA, the CDR3 is TGTGCCAGCAACCTTGGGACAGGGGGCACTGAAGCTTTCTTT. Its protein is CASNLGTGGTEAFF.

This clone was seen more than once but under ten times. The V and J genes are TRBV30 and TRBJ2-2; tentatively, D is TRBD1 (5 bases). V dropped 4 bases and J dropped 6 bases, with 12 bases sitting between them. CDR1 is GTSNPN, CDR2 SVGIG, per germline (reference sequence). The CDR3 length is 13 residues. Here the CDR3 DNA reads TGTGCCTGGATTCACAGGATTCCCGGGGAGCTGTTTTTT. Translating it yields CAWIHRIPGELFF. The entire variable domain, with the rest obtained from reference TRBV30 and TRBJ2-2, is as follows: SQTIHQWPATLVQPVGSPLSLECTVEGTSNPNLYWYRQAAGRGLQLLFYSVGIGQISSEVPQNLSASRPQDRQFILSSKKLLLSDSGFYLCAWIHRIPGELFFGEGSRLTVL.

The sample holds a few counts of this clone. V is TRBV7-9 and J is TRBJ2-7; a weak D match, TRBD2 (6 bases). This CDR3 is built from 16 residues. V lost 3 bases and J 0 bases, leaving 15 bases between the germline ends. Germline V gene lookup returns CDR1 SEHNR and CDR2 FQNEAQ (reference sequence). As DNA, the CDR3 is TGTGCCAGCAGCTTTAGTAGCCGGGGGAACTCCTACGAGCAGTACTTC. This encodes CASSFSSRGNSYEQYF.

The CDR3 reads CASSLMGTSGITGELFF. CDR3 sequence (DNA): TGTGCCAGCAGCTTAATGGGGACTAGCGGGATAACCGGGGAGCTGTTTTTT. The rearrangement links TRBV5-6 to TRBJ2-2; 13 bases map to TRBD2. This CDR3 has 17 residues. Looked up from germline, CDR1 is SGHDT and CDR2 is YYEEEE. Losses at the gene ends were 2 bases for V and 5 bases for J; bases not matched to a gene: 6. The whole variable domain, remainder taken from reference TRBV5-6 and TRBJ2-2, is DAGVTQSPTHLIKTRGQQVTLRCSPKSGHDTVSWYQQALGQGPQFIFQYYEEEERQRGNFPDRFSGHQFPNYSSELNVNALLLGDSALYLCASSLMGTSGITGELFFGEGSRLTVL.

This clone came up a few times. The chain recombines TRBV9 with TRBJ2-5, with D possibly being TRBD1 (5 bases). Germline loops: CDR1 SGDLS, CDR2 YYNGEE. This CDR3 is built from 14 residues. V lost 4 bases to trimming and J lost 5 bases, with 15 bases between them. CDR3 amino acids: CASSLAGFMETQYF. CDR3 DNA: TGTGCCAGCAGCCTGGCAGGGTTTATGGAGACCCAGTACTTC.

About this clone itself: At one of its ends the junction is not consistent with the germline gene, which may arise from a read error. The chain is built from TRBV27 and TRBJ2-3, with unresolved D. The CDR3 runs to 11 residues. Germline CDR1 is MNHEY and CDR2 is SMNVEV (reference sequence). CDR3: CASGPYPVRLF. For the CDR3, the DNA is TGTGCCAGCGGTCCCTATCCCGTGCGTCTTTTT.

This clone was picked up a small number of times. The chain joins TRBV4-2 to TRBJ2-3; 7 bases are a match to TRBD2. V lost 0 bases, J lost 2 bases, and 8 bases stayed unmatched. The CDR3 has 17 residues. Germline V gene sequence: CDR1 LGHNA, CDR2 YNFKEQ. DNA for the CDR3: TGTGCCAGCAGCCAAGATTGGGGGGGAAGACTCACAGATACGCAGTATTTT. The encoded protein is CASSQDWGGRLTDTQYF.

This clone came up a few times. This sequence joins TRBV7-3 and TRBJ2-5; D is perhaps TRBD2 (6 bases). With 5 bases removed from V and 4 bases from J, the gap between germline ends came to 14 bases. This CDR3 spans 14 amino acids. Per the germline V gene, CDR1 is SGHTA and CDR2 is FQGTGA. The CDR3 reads CASSRLGGGETQYF. The CDR3 DNA sequence: TGTGCCAGCAGCCGGCTGGGGGGTGGAGAGACCCAGTACTTC. Full variable domain (outside the CDR3, taken from reference TRBV7-3 and TRBJ2-5): GAGVSQTPSNKVTEKGKYVELRCDPISGHTALYWYRQSLGQGPEFLIYFQGTGAADDSGLPNDRFFAVRPEGSVSTLKIQRTERGDSAVYLCASSRLGGGETQYFGPGTRLLVL.